This T cell receptor (beta chain) comes out of a study of blood T cell repertoires in COVID-19. Overall study: T cells, B-cell-depleted T cells, or PBMCs supplied cDNA or gDNA.

Sequencing used immunoSEQ multiplex PCR; TCRdb keeps in-frame clones, though not all of them. In the table there are about 300,000 clones, roughly 86% of which are singletons. The germline gives CDR1 LNHNV, CDR2 YYDKDF (reference sequence). J lost 5 bases, V lost 5 bases, and 10 bases had no gene match. The CDR3 is made up of 15 amino acids. Sequenced: peripheral blood. The clonotype originates from a man between 65 and 85 years old with acute or convalescent COVID-19. V gene TRBV15 combines with J gene TRBJ1-2, with 8 bases aligning to TRBD1. Here the CDR3 DNA reads TGTGCCACCAGCGATTGGCAGGGGGCGCCTTATGGCTACACCTTC. Residues: CATSDWQGAPYGYTF.